This paragraph reports one T cell receptor (beta chain). These data are taken from a study of blood T cell repertoires in COVID-19. At the level of the study: The United States, Italy and Spain provided the acute and convalescent COVID-19 samples. From T cells, B-cell-depleted T cells, or PBMCs came the material, which was cDNA or gDNA.

Germline trimming cut 6 bases from V and 4 bases from J; bases unmatched to any gene: 4. This CDR3 comprises 15 residues. In the original workflow: Nucleated cell counts were estimated from reference gene primer amplification. The table came from immunoSEQ multiplex PCR; TCRdb's copy has only in-frame clones and leaves some out. The V and J calls and clone size are taken from that table; D and trimming were inferred from the DNA. Of 60,000 to 65,000 clones in the sample, over 65% were seen once. In Seattle, patients joined the study during active infection and were tracked longitudinally. The clonotype was recovered from a man aged 60 to 69 with COVID-19, enrolled during active disease. Sample: peripheral blood. The chain recombines TRBV23-1 with TRBJ2-2; 11 nucleotides match TRBD2. TRBV23-1 is placed among ORFs of uncertain function. The CDR3 DNA is TGCGCCAGCAGCCGTAGCGGGAGGGCCACCGGGGAGCTGTTTTTT. Translating gives CASSRSGRATGELFF.